A single sample is the source of the 3 T cell receptor beta chains below, sequenced in a study of blood T cell repertoires in COVID-19. Produced via immunoSEQ multiplex PCR; TCRdb's table is partial and in-frame only. Altogether under 500,000 clones are present, around 89% being singletons, with the ten largest covering around 4.4%. Sequencing was done on a sample of peripheral blood. Source of these receptors: a woman aged 25-40 years with acute or convalescent COVID-19.

This sequence joins TRBV20-1 and TRBJ2-7; D is uncertain. CDR1 and CDR2 from the germline V gene are DFQATT and SNEGSKA (reference sequence). V was trimmed by 6 bases and J by 6 bases, leaving 12 bases between them. There are 11 residues in the CDR3. The CDR3 DNA sequence: TGCAGTGCCCAGACCCTAGGCGAGCAGTACTTC. This codes for CSAQTLGEQYF.

The chain combines TRBV5-1 with TRBJ2-7; TRBD2 is a possible D gene (7 bases). The germline V gene encodes CDR1 SGHRS and CDR2 YFSETQ. This CDR3 has 16 amino acids. The V end was cut by 4 bases, the J end by 1 base, with 18 bases between. The chain's CDR3 is CASSPGGGTPSYEQYF. DNA of the CDR3: TGCGCCAGCAGCCCGGGGGGTGGGACACCGTCCTACGAGCAGTACTTC.

The chain joins TRBV3-1 (or the pseudogene TRBV3-2) to TRBJ1-1, with TRBD1 as a possible D gene (5 bases). Germline assignment: CDR1 LGHDT and CDR2 YNNKEL (reference sequence). This CDR3 is built from 11 residues. Trimming removed 6 bases at V and 11 bases at J, with 13 bases between. CDR3 amino acids: CASRRGGDAFF. CDR3 coding DNA: TGTGCCAGCAGACGGGGGGGGGATGCTTTCTTT.